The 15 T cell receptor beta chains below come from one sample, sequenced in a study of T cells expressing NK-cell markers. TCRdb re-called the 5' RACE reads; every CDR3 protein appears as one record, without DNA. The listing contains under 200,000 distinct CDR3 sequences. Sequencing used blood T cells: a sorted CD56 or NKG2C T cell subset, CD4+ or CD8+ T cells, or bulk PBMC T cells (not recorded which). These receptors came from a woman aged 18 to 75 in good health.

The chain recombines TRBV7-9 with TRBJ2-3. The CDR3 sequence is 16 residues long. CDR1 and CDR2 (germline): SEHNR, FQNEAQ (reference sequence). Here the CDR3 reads CASSLDLGTRADTQYF.

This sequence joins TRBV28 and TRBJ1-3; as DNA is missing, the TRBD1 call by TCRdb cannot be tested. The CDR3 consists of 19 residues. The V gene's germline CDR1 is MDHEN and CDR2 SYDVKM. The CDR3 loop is CASRGTGTGGTRSGNTIYF.

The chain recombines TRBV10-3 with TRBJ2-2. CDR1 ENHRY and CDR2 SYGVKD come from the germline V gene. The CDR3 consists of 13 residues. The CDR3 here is CAIGDINTGELFF.

This chain's CDR3 is CSVEHRQGRDEQYF. The gene calls are TRBV29-1 and TRBJ2-7; the TCRdb call, TRBD2, lacks DNA for checking. In germline, CDR1 is SQVTM, CDR2 ANQGSEA. The CDR3 length is 14 residues.

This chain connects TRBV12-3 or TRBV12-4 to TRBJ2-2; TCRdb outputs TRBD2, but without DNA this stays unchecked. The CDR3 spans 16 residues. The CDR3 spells CASSFGLAGVTGELFF.

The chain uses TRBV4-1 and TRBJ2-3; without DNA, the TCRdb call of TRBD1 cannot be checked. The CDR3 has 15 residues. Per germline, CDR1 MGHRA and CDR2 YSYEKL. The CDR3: CASSQEDEGPDTQYF.

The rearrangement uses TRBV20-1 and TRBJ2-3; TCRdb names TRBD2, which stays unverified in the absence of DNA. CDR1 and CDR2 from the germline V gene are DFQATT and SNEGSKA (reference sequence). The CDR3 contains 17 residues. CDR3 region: CSARDGPSGRLTDTQYF.

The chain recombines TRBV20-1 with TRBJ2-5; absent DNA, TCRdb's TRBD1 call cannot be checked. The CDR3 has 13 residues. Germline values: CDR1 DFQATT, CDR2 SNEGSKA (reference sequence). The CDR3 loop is CSVSGQGEETQYF.

Here the CDR3 reads CSARDNPGSVGTDTQYF. The gene calls are TRBV20-1 and TRBJ2-3; the D call of TRBD1 rests on TCRdb alone, since no DNA is present to check it. CDR3 size: 17 residues. Germline CDR1 reads DFQATT; CDR2 reads SNEGSKA (reference sequence).

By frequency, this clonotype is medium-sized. This chain's CDR3 is CASSRQGMGTDTQYF. The rearrangement uses TRBV12-3 or TRBV12-4 and TRBJ2-3; TCRdb selects TRBD1, and the lack of DNA leaves this call unchecked. The CDR3 sequence is 15 residues long.

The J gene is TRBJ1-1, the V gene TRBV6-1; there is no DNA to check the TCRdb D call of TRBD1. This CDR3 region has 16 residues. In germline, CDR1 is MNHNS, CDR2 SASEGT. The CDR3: CASSEGWGRRNTEAFF.

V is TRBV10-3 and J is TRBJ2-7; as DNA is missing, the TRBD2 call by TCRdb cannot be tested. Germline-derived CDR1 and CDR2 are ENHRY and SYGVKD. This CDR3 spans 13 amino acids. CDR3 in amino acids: CAISVGDFYEQYF.

The CDR3 loop is CATSDGAAQGFNEQFF. The chain employs TRBV24-1 and TRBJ2-1; TCRdb proposes TRBD1, but this gene call is untestable without DNA. The CDR3 has 16 amino acids. Germline V gene data show CDR1 as KGHDR and CDR2 as SFDVKD.

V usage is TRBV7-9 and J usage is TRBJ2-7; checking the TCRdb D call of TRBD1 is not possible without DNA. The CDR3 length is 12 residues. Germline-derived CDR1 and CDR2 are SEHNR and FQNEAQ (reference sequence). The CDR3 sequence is CASRSQGSEQYF.

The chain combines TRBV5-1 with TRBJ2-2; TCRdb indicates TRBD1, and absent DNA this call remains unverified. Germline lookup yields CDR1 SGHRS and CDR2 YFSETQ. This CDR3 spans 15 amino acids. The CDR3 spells CASSSTGGGTGELFF.